These T cell receptor beta chains were read from a single sample in a study of CD8 T cells in ankylosing spondylitis. TCRdb re-analysed the 5' RACE reads in MiXCR, keeping a single row per CDR3 protein. The sample lists roughly 700,000 distinct CDR3 sequences, 15% to 20% occurring once. The sequencing sample was made of blood, either unsorted or a sorted T cell fraction (not recorded which). The receptors originated from a male donor with ankylosing spondylitis. Both conserved end residues are part of each CDR3. The D gene is left open where the match is weak. Part of the rows lack a size; the others show once, few, many or a class for expanded clones.

v_gene	abundance	j_gene	d_gene	CDR3aa	CDR3nt
TRBV14	-	TRBJ1-2	-	CASSPPGPGYGYTF	TGTGCCAGCAGCCCGCCGGGACCGGGCTATGGCTACACCTTC
TRBV20-1	-	TRBJ2-7	TRBD1	CSALGRGSYEQYF	TGCAGTGCCCTGGGCAGGGGGTCCTACGAGCAGTACTTC
TRBV9	few	TRBJ2-7	TRBD2	CASSVVPSGVYEQYF	TGTGCCAGCAGCGTAGTACCTAGCGGGGTCTACGAGCAGTACTTC
TRBV29-1	few	TRBJ2-2	-	CSVVGGSNTGELFF	TGCAGCGTTGTGGGGGGTTCGAACACCGGGGAGCTGTTTTTT
TRBV28	-	TRBJ2-5	-	CASSLGSHRLGETQYF	TGTGCCAGCAGTTTGGGTTCCCACAGATTGGGGGAGACCCAGTACTTC
TRBV3-1	few	TRBJ2-2	TRBD2	CASSRISGENTGELFF	TGTGCCAGCAGTCGAATTAGCGGGGAGAACACCGGGGAGCTGTTTTTT
TRBV20-1	-	TRBJ1-2	-	CSAASSGTPFNYGYTF	TGCAGTGCTGCCTCGTCGGGGACACCCTTTAACTATGGCTACACCTTC
TRBV20-1	few	TRBJ2-1	TRBD2	CSARAPGLAIFNEQFF	TGCAGTGCTAGAGCCCCGGGACTAGCGATCTTCAATGAGCAGTTCTTC
TRBV5-1	-	TRBJ1-4	-	CASSFGAANEKLFF	TGCGCCAGCAGCTTCGGGGCTGCAAATGAAAAACTGTTTTTT
TRBV12-5	few	TRBJ2-7	-	CASGLGQGTTGDEQYF	TGTGCTAGTGGTTTGGGGCAGGGGACAACAGGCGACGAGCAGTACTTC
TRBV28	-	TRBJ1-2	-	CASIRTANYGYTF	TGTGCCAGCATAAGGACTGCGAACTATGGCTACACCTTC
TRBV7-9	-	TRBJ1-2	-	CASSVKGEGARNYGYTF	TGTGCCAGCAGCGTAAAGGGGGAGGGAGCCCGGAACTATGGCTACACCTTC
TRBV5-1	-	TRBJ2-1	TRBD2	CASSLGLVPPFINEQFF	TGCGCCAGCAGCTTAGGACTAGTGCCACCTTTTATAAATGAGCAGTTCTTC
TRBV25-1	few	TRBJ2-3	TRBD1	CASAKGQGRDTQYF	TGTGCCAGCGCCAAAGGACAGGGTAGAGATACGCAGTATTTT
TRBV5-1	-	TRBJ2-7	-	CASSWPTGVAYEQYF	TGCGCCAGCAGCTGGCCCACGGGAGTCGCCTACGAGCAGTACTTC
TRBV28	-	TRBJ2-6	-	CASSGTGSSSGANVLTF	TGTGCCAGCAGTGGAACAGGGAGTAGCTCTGGGGCCAACGTCCTGACTTTC
TRBV29-1	-	TRBJ2-3	-	CSVEEVDSSRGTDTQYF	TGCAGCGTTGAAGAGGTGGACTCAAGCCGCGGCACAGATACGCAGTATTTT
TRBV24-1	-	TRBJ2-1	-	CATSDPRTAYNEQFF	TGTGCCACCAGTGATCCCCGGACAGCCTACAATGAGCAGTTCTTC
TRBV20-1	-	TRBJ2-7	-	CSARDGGGRPYEQYF	TGCAGTGCTAGAGACGGGGGCGGGAGACCCTACGAGCAGTACTTC
TRBV29-1	-	TRBJ2-4	TRBD2	CSVELAGGRCIQYF	TGCAGCGTTGAGCTAGCGGGAGGGCGGTGCATTCAGTACTTC
TRBV5-1	-	TRBJ2-7	-	CASGRDSEYEQYF	TGCGCCAGCGGCCGGGACTCCGAGTACGAGCAGTACTTC
TRBV12-3/TRBV12-4	many	TRBJ2-1	TRBD2	CASSTGTSGNNEQFF	TGTGCCAGCAGCACCGGGACTAGCGGTAACAATGAGCAGTTCTTC
TRBV6-1	many	TRBJ1-1	-	CASSDRAVSGVNTEAFF	TGTGCCAGCAGTGACAGGGCGGTCAGTGGGGTGAACACTGAAGCTTTCTTT
TRBV6-5	few	TRBJ1-2	-	CASSLRRDYYGYTF	TGTGCCAGCAGTCTACGCCGGGACTACTATGGCTACACCTTC
TRBV12-3/TRBV12-4	-	TRBJ2-3	-	CASSPSQEGDTQYF	TGTGCCAGCAGTCCATCCCAGGAAGGAGATACGCAGTATTTT
TRBV10-3	few	TRBJ2-3	-	CAISGWADSTDTQYF	TGTGCCATCAGTGGGTGGGCGGACAGCACAGATACGCAGTATTTT
TRBV5-6	-	TRBJ2-1	TRBD2	CASSRGVLSYNEQFF	TGTGCCAGCAGCCGGGGGGTCCTATCCTACAATGAGCAGTTCTTC
TRBV14	-	TRBJ2-2	TRBD1	CASSQTAGGTGYTGELFF	TGTGCCAGCAGCCAAACTGCCGGCGGGACAGGGTACACCGGGGAGCTGTTTTTT